A selection of T cell receptor beta chains follows, all from one sample in a study of B cell selection in AIRE deficiency. Here immunoSEQ multiplex PCR was the method, and the copy in TCRdb shows in-frame clones only, minus some. The top ten clones hold 0.2% to 0.25% of a sample with about 25,000 clones, around 97% of them seen once. Sequenced input: conventional CD4+ T cells sorted from PBMCs. The receptors originated from a human donor with AIRE deficiency. The CDR3 runs from the conserved cysteine through the conserved F or W.

CDR3 protein,CDR3 length,V gene,J gene
CASSEVLPSGGEQFF,15,TRBV2,TRBJ2-1
CASSPGQGASEQYF,14,TRBV4-1,TRBJ2-7
CAWERQRTGELFF,13,TRBV30,TRBJ2-2
CASSERGQGVYGYTF,15,TRBV25-1,TRBJ1-2
CASSLWGEANTEAFF,15,TRBV7-2,TRBJ1-1
CASSAGLSWVYNEQFF,16,TRBV9,TRBJ2-1
CASSPSRGTEAFF,13,TRBV28,TRBJ1-1
CASSQDPSPNYGYTF,15,TRBV4-2,TRBJ1-2
CASSLGGRSSGNTIYF,16,TRBV7-2,TRBJ1-3
CASVGTGGSYEQYF,14,TRBV6-5,.
CASSAHDTESPLHF,14,TRBV9,TRBJ1-6
CASSTLGQGAGSNQPQHF,18,TRBV18,TRBJ1-5
CASSFYPDWREGNYGYTF,18,TRBV7-9,TRBJ1-2
CASSTPGLAARFSTDTQYF,19,TRBV19,TRBJ2-3
CASRNRDQNEQYF,13,TRBV19,TRBJ2-7
CASSSLMGLSYEQYF,15,TRBV27,TRBJ2-7
CASSLTSGGGAWAFF,15,TRBV27,TRBJ2-1
CASSVKNTGELFF,13,TRBV2,TRBJ2-2
CASSQDRRNTEAFF,14,TRBV4-1,TRBJ1-1
CASSLPSGRRTYNEQFF,17,TRBV7-3,TRBJ2-1
CASSRTRGEQYF,12,TRBV7-3,TRBJ2-7
CASSLAGTLGHEQFF,15,TRBV5-4,TRBJ2-1
CASTDRAGGYTF,12,TRBV28,TRBJ1-2
CASSWDRGETQYF,13,TRBV5-1,TRBJ2-5
CASSEGGDEQFF,12,TRBV18,TRBJ2-1
CASSLVGGTSEQYF,14,TRBV7-2,TRBJ2-7
CASSPWGPSSGNTIYF,16,TRBV7-2,TRBJ1-3
CASSLSWGPQETQYF,15,TRBV5-5,TRBJ2-5
CASSPPGLADYEQYF,15,TRBV18,TRBJ2-7
CSVRQSYEQYF,11,TRBV29-1,TRBJ2-7
CAWNAGQGIHEQYF,14,TRBV30,TRBJ2-7
CASSQTGRGNTIYF,14,TRBV6-6,TRBJ1-3
CASSSTRSRGETQYF,15,TRBV11-2,TRBJ2-5
CASSLSPGTGGSYEQYF,17,TRBV7-2,TRBJ2-7
CASSQEEGAGANVLTF,16,TRBV4-2,TRBJ2-6
CASSVGQRKTTNEKLFF,17,TRBV9,TRBJ1-4
CASSFLFGGNEQYF,14,TRBV11-1,TRBJ2-7
CASSPSGRDSEQYF,14,TRBV7-9,TRBJ2-7
CASGQVNTGELFF,13,TRBV28,TRBJ2-2
CASSFNRATGGLFF,14,TRBV7-2,TRBJ2-2
CASSLAGEPYPPPSYEQYF,19,TRBV7-9,TRBJ2-7
CASSSTSGTSGSRETQYF,18,TRBV2,TRBJ2-5
CAIRGDLGEQYF,12,TRBV10-3,TRBJ2-7
CASSLEAGARTDTQYF,16,TRBV5-1,TRBJ2-3
CASSLVLGAGGYTGELFF,18,TRBV7-8,TRBJ2-2
CASSVRPSAGAISFTQYF,18,TRBV4-2,TRBJ2-3